The 18 T cell receptor beta chains given below trace back to one sample, sequenced in a study of T cells in Graves' hyperthyroidism and ophthalmopathy. Authors of the study amplified TCR beta CDR3 regions from RNA transcripts. TCR CDR3 regions were first amplified by RT-PCR with HTBI primers. A single record per CDR3 protein comes from TCRdb applying MiXCR to the multiplex PCR reads. The sample holds about 560,000 distinct CDR3 sequences, 15% to 19% seen once. The sequencing sample was made of blood. Every receptor here comes from a woman aged 25 to 45 with Graves' hyperthyroidism.

This clonotype was found many times. The CDR3 DNA sequence: TGTGCCAGCAGCTTGGGAGGCAGGGGCTATGGCTACACCTTC. Its protein is CASSLGGRGYGYTF. The chain joins TRBV27 to TRBJ1-2; D is possibly TRBD1 (6 bases). V lost 6 bases and J 4 bases, leaving 15 bases between the germline ends. This CDR3 has 14 amino acids. From germline, CDR1 is MNHEY and CDR2 SMNVEV (reference sequence).

This clonotype appeared many times. The V gene is TRBV11-2, the J gene TRBJ2-7; D might be TRBD2 (5 bases). Germline V lookup: CDR1 SGHAT, CDR2 FQNNGV. This CDR3 is 13 amino acids long. V was pared by 0 bases and J by 9 bases, with 12 bases between. The DNA of the CDR3 is TGTGCCAGCAGCTTAGATCGGCTCCGGGGGCAGTACTTC. Residues: CASSLDRLRGQYF.

In its sample, this clonotype was seen a few times. The chain has TRBV7-9 and TRBJ1-1; D not certain. The V end was cut by 2 bases, the J end by 9 bases, with 19 bases between. This CDR3 spans 15 amino acids. Germline V CDR1 and CDR2: SEHNR, FQNEAQ (reference sequence). CDR3 loop: CASSLLGGKLFKAFF. The DNA for the CDR3 is TGTGCCAGCAGCTTATTAGGCGGGAAACTCTTCAAAGCTTTCTTT.

This clonotype occurred many times. V usage is TRBV12-5 and J usage is TRBJ2-1; tentative D call: TRBD2 (7 bases). V lost 0 bases, J lost 4 bases, and 10 bases lay in between. The CDR3 sequence is 15 residues long. The germline V gene has CDR1 LGHNT and CDR2 FRNRAP. The CDR3 DNA reads TGTGCTAGTGGTTTGGTAGCGGGACATTACAATGAGCAGTTCTTC. Its protein is CASGLVAGHYNEQFF.

This clonotype was counted many times. This chain joins TRBV7-2 and TRBJ2-7, with 11 bases lining up with TRBD2. The CDR3 runs 18 residues. V was pared by 0 bases and J by 2 bases, with 9 bases of the junction left unmatched. Germline values: CDR1 SGHTA, CDR2 FQGNSA. CDR3 DNA sequence: TGTGCCAGCAGCTTAGCAGTTAGCGGGAGGGCCCAAGCCTACGAGCAGTACTTC. This translates into CASSLAVSGRAQAYEQYF.

Remarks on this clonotype: A much larger clonotype is one base distant, so this may be a read error. V gene TRBV7-9 combines with J gene TRBJ2-3; 9 nucleotides match TRBD1. Germline lookup yields CDR1 SEHNR and CDR2 FQNEAQ (reference sequence). The length of the CDR3 is 15 residues. V lost 5 bases to trimming and J lost 3 bases; unmatched junction nucleotides: 6. DNA of the CDR3: TGTGCCAGCAGCCCGGGGACAGGGATGACAGATACGCAGTATTTT. It codes for CASSPGTGMTDTQYF.

This clonotype was recorded many times. This rearrangement joins TRBV6-1 to TRBJ1-5; tentatively, D is TRBD1 (6 bases). The ends were cut back, 4 bases at V and 6 bases at J, with 16 bases in the middle. The CDR3 runs 15 residues. Germline V gives CDR1 MNHNS, CDR2 SASEGT. DNA for the CDR3: TGTGCCAGCAGTGCCAGGGGAGGGGTGGGTCAGCCCCAGCATTTT. Amino acid sequence: CASSARGGVGQPQHF.

This chain uses TRBV14 with TRBJ2-7; 7 nucleotides agree with TRBD1. Germline V gene sequence: CDR1 SGHDN, CDR2 FVKESK. V lost 3 bases, J lost 4 bases, and 6 bases stayed unmatched. The CDR3 consists of 14 residues. The CDR3 reads CASSHATGSYEQYF. The CDR3 coding sequence is TGTGCCAGCAGCCATGCGACAGGGTCGTACGAGCAGTACTTC.

This clonotype was found many times. The V and J genes are TRBV30 and TRBJ2-3; 10 bases align to TRBD2. Germline CDR1 and CDR2: GTSNPN and SVGIG (reference sequence). The CDR3 is 15 residues long. J gave up 4 bases and V 3 bases, and 7 bases lay outside the gene matches. CDR3 sequence reads: CAWSASGRASDTQYF. DNA for the CDR3: TGTGCCTGGAGCGCAAGCGGGAGGGCCTCAGATACGCAGTATTTT.

This clonotype was counted only a few times. The V gene is TRBV5-6, the J gene TRBJ2-1; 8 bases match TRBD2. J gave up 8 bases and V 1 base, and 14 bases lay outside the gene matches. Germline values: CDR1 SGHDT, CDR2 YYEEEE. This CDR3 region has 17 residues. This CDR3 reads CASSLWTGLARVHEQFF. The CDR3, as DNA: TGTGCCAGCAGCTTGTGGACCGGACTAGCTAGGGTCCATGAGCAGTTCTTC.

This clonotype showed up many times. The chain has TRBV6-1 and TRBJ2-7, with D perhaps matching TRBD1 or TRBD2 (6 bases each). Trimming removed 7 bases from V and 7 bases from J, with 11 bases in between. The CDR3 runs to 11 residues. Germline V gene sequence: CDR1 MNHNS, CDR2 SASEGT. The CDR3 is CASIGGLEQYF. CDR3 coding DNA: TGTGCCAGCATTGGGGGGCTGGAGCAGTACTTC.

This clonotype was found many times. The chain has TRBV5-1 and TRBJ2-4; D call uncertain. The CDR3 has 16 residues. V was cut by 2 bases and J by 0 bases, with 12 bases left in between. Per the germline V gene, CDR1 is SGHRS and CDR2 is YFSETQ. CDR3 sequence: CASSFSGPLAKNIQYF. The CDR3 coding sequence is TGCGCCAGCAGCTTTAGTGGGCCCTTAGCCAAAAACATTCAGTACTTC.

This clonotype was counted between two and nine times. The chain links TRBV7-2 to TRBJ2-7, with no clear D. The CDR3 loop spans 12 amino acids. Trimming shortened V by 5 bases and J by 3 bases, and 8 bases separated the two germline ends. The germline V gene has CDR1 SGHTA and CDR2 FQGNSA. Here the CDR3 reads CASSPHDYEQYF. The CDR3 DNA reads as TGTGCCAGCAGCCCCCACGACTACGAGCAGTACTTC.

This clonotype was seen only a few times. The chain carries TRBV6-5 and TRBJ2-7; D unresolved. CDR1 is MNHEY and CDR2 is SVGAGI in the germline V gene. The V end lost 0 bases, the J end lost 4 bases, and 7 bases lay between the germline ends. This CDR3 comprises 13 residues. CDR3 DNA: TGTGCCAGCAGTTACTCGTACGGGTACGAGCAGTACTTC. Its protein product is CASSYSYGYEQYF.

This clonotype was detected ten times or more. This rearrangement joins TRBV10-3 to TRBJ2-3, with a weak D call TRBD1 (5 bases). Looked up from germline, CDR1 is ENHRY and CDR2 is SYGVKD. There are 13 residues in the CDR3. The V and J ends lost 4 bases and 0 bases respectively, with 5 bases between them. The CDR3 nucleotides are TGTGCCATCAGTGGGGGCAGCACAGATACGCAGTATTTT. Translation: CAISGGSTDTQYF.

This clonotype came up a few times. A much larger clone differs by one base, so this may be a read error. The chain employs TRBV2 and TRBJ2-7; the D is unclear. This CDR3 has 14 residues. Germline V gene sequence: CDR1 SNHLY, CDR2 FYNNEI. This CDR3 reads CASSYHETLYERYF. DNA for the CDR3: TGTGCCAGCAGTTATCACGAAACCCTCTACGAGCGGTACTTC.

The chain has TRBV5-1 and TRBJ2-5; 8 bases are shared with TRBD1. This CDR3 region has 16 residues. Germline V gene sequence: CDR1 SGHRS, CDR2 YFSETQ. V lost 2 bases to trimming and J lost 1 base; unmatched junction nucleotides: 7. The CDR3, as DNA: TGCGCCAGCAGCTTCCCGACAGGGGCACCCCAAGAGACCCAGTACTTC. Translation gives CASSFPTGAPQETQYF.

This clonotype was found many times. This chain uses TRBV11-2 with TRBJ2-3; TRBD1 is a possible D gene (5 bases). Germline values: CDR1 SGHAT, CDR2 FQNNGV. V was trimmed by 7 bases and J by 0 bases, leaving 11 bases between them. The CDR3 totals 14 residues. The CDR3 reads CASTPTASTDTQYF. DNA of the CDR3: TGTGCCAGCACCCCGACAGCTAGCACAGATACGCAGTATTTT.